This TCR beta chain comes out of a study of T cells in Graves' hyperthyroidism and ophthalmopathy (dated by TCRdb to between 2019 and 2020). In terms of the full investigation: A discovery cohort of 95 to 100 patients, 43 with Graves' ophthalmopathy and approximately 60 with stable Graves' hyperthyroidism, was used to find distinguishing TCR V-J signatures. Prospective prediction of ophthalmopathy was tested in an independent validation cohort consisting of some 18 hyperthyroidism patients and some 17 patients who later progressed to ophthalmopathy. The paper reports TCR Vbeta CDR3 sequencing of roughly 140 peripheral blood samples: some 41 ophthalmopathy, about 75 hyperthyroidism and 17 progressor patients. In addition, the study compared T-cell repertoires in thyroid tissue and in blood from over 5 Graves' hyperthyroidism patients. Following sampling, methimazole starting at 30 mg daily was given to hyperthyroidism patients, and high-dose intravenous methylprednisolone was given to ophthalmopathy patients. The 95 to 100 discovery patients were randomly divided into training and test sets at a 7:3 ratio.

Any patient with an uncontrolled infection, another autoimmune disease, pregnancy or lactation was excluded. Clinical symptoms, serum thyroxine and TRAb, thyroid ultrasound, and orbital computed tomography formed the basis for the diagnoses. Total RNA was extracted with Trizol reagent, and quality was checked on an Agilent 2100 Bioanalyzer. The TCR beta CDR3 regions were amplified from the RNA transcripts. A first-round RT-PCR of the TCR CDR3 used the HTBI primer set with the Qiagen OneStep RT-PCR kit. Libraries were constructed in a second round of multiplex PCR, after which size selection and purification were performed. Sequencing of the libraries was done on an Illumina HiSeq2000 using paired-end 100 bp reads. The study's processing was this. Raw data were processed with SOAPnuke, discarding reads with adapters, uncalled bases, mean Phred below 15, or no exact constant-primer or identifier match. High-quality paired reads were merged using COPE v1.2.5, and each unique nucleotide sequence was defined as a clonotype. MiTCR v1.1 was used to align the clonotypes against IMGT TRBV, TRBD and TRBJ reference segments. The analysis included only V-J combinations with a frequency above 0.0001, which together covered 99.2% of the repertoires. A TCS score was defined as the ratio of F50 (clonal expansion) to E x V (chaos), with BLOSUM62-based TCRdist applied between CDR3 peptides within each V-J. Welch's t-statistics and random forest reduced approximately 520 V-J features to 10 to 15, which were used in a naive Bayes classifier (R e1071). The Morisita-Horn index was used to measure how similar the thyroid and blood repertoires were. The raw public data were reprocessed by TCRdb itself: fastp quality trimming at Q25, MiXCR clonotype calling, in-frame beta chains only. Every entry covers one CDR3 protein and lists the most common genes and DNA from its rows. TCRdb's processing, not the authors' own work, is the source of the V and J calls. Recorded for this sample are 450,000 to 700,000 distinct CDR3 sequences; approximately 44% of them occurred a single time. Around 19% of the sample is taken by the ten largest.

This clonotype was seen a handful of times. The clone's antigen remains unknown. No base qualities exist here, and no much larger clone lies one base off it. Broad study findings and their caveats: Ophthalmopathy was separated from stable hyperthyroidism by a 13 V-J signature model, with 85% to 90% sensitivity and roughly 81% specificity obtained in cross-validation and 80%/75% obtained in testing. In validation, the model predicted progression to ophthalmopathy a median of roughly six months before onset, with about 70% sensitivity and just under 75% specificity. Sample size was not statistically predetermined, and blinding of investigators to group allocation was not performed. Most expanded thyroid clonotypes (frequency above 0.001) were also found in blood, which suggests that blood repertoires may mirror thyroid immune responses.

Inclusive of the bounding cysteine and phenylalanine, the CDR3 is 15 residues long. Only the CDR3 DNA stays, 45 bases, in frame from base 1. The V end loses 0 bases and the J end loses 5 bases, and a stretch of 10 bases separates them. Via the germline V gene, CDR1 is MNHEY and CDR2 SVGAGI. Material: peripheral blood or thyroid tissue (not recorded which). This TCR derives from an adult woman with Graves' disease, either hyperthyroidism or ophthalmopathy (not recorded which). Recombination joined TRBV6-5 with TRBJ2-2, with the D gene possibly TRBD1 or TRBD2, each one fitting 6 bases. For the CDR3, the sequence is CASSYSGGRTGELFF. At the DNA level, the sequence is TGTGCCAGCAGTTACTCGGGGGGCAGGACCGGGGAGCTGTTTTTT.